Detailed here is one T cell receptor beta chain. The repertoire was sequenced with immunoSEQ multiplex PCR; TCRdb's copy has only in-frame clones and lacks some. The data contain around 130,000 clones, 85% to 90% of them singletons. The data are from a study of blood T cell repertoires in COVID-19. About the research overall: Samples representing acute and convalescent COVID-19 were sourced from the United States, Italy and Spain. Sources were T cells, B-cell-depleted T cells, or PBMCs; the material itself was cDNA or gDNA.

The sample comprised peripheral blood. This clonotype was obtained from an elderly woman with acute or convalescent COVID-19.

CDR3 DNA: TGTGCCAGCAGCCCCCGAACAGGGATCATTGAGACCCAGTACTTC. It is translated as CASSPRTGIIETQYF. The chain combines TRBV9 with TRBJ2-5, with D perhaps matching TRBD1 (6 bases). The CDR3 spans 15 residues. From germline, CDR1 is SGDLS and CDR2 YYNGEE. V lost 4 bases and J lost 5, with 18 bases in between.